These 5 T cell receptor beta chains originate from one sample sequenced in a study of shared clonotypes between healthy human individuals. Generated by immunoSEQ multiplex PCR, the TCRdb table keeps only in-frame clones and is missing some. The sample carries more than 2 million clones, over 85% recorded once. The source material was naive CD4+ T cells sorted from blood. The subset: CD45RA+ positively selected. The source of these receptors is a man younger than 35 in good health.

This sequence joins TRBV27 and TRBJ1-1; D is undetermined. CDR3 length: 13 amino acids. The V end lost 6 bases, the J end lost 8 bases, and 16 bases lay between the germline ends. Germline CDR1 MNHEY, CDR2 SMNVEV (reference sequence). CDR3 DNA: TGTGCCAGCAGCCGATTAACCACGGGGGAAGCTTTCTTT. Its translation: CASSRLTTGEAFF.

The J gene is TRBJ1-5, the V gene TRBV28, with 8 nucleotides matching TRBD1. This CDR3 is 15 amino acids long. Trimming removed 2 bases from V and 3 bases from J; junction bases left unmatched: 3. Germline assignment: CDR1 MDHEN and CDR2 SYDVKM. As DNA, the CDR3 is TGTGCCAGCAGTTTAAACAGGGGGACCAATCAGCCCCAGCATTTT. It codes for CASSLNRGTNQPQHF.

The J gene is TRBJ2-7, the V gene TRBV5-6; a possible D gene is TRBD2 (5 bases). Trimming left V 0 bases short and J 11 bases short, with 15 bases between. The CDR3 spans 13 residues. The germline V gene encodes CDR1 SGHDT and CDR2 YYEEEE. The CDR3 coding sequence is TGTGCCAGCAGCTTGGGCCCCGGGAACGGGGAGTACTTC. Translation gives CASSLGPGNGEYF.

Here the CDR3 reads CASSWSQTLGGAIERAFF. CDR3 in DNA: TGCGCCAGCAGCTGGTCCCAGACCTTAGGGGGTGCGATCGAGAGGGCTTTCTTT. The chain uses TRBV5-1 and TRBJ1-1, with D perhaps matching TRBD1 (6 bases). Germline CDR1 is SGHRS and CDR2 is YFSETQ. The CDR3 is 18 residues long. V gave up 3 bases and J gave up 11 bases, with 32 bases separating them.

The chain recombines TRBV6-6 with TRBJ2-7; D might be TRBD1 (6 bases). The CDR3 runs 14 residues. CDR1 and CDR2 (germline): MNHNY, SVGAGI (reference sequence). V was cut by 2 bases and J by 4 bases, with 12 bases left in between. CDR3 sequence reads: CASSYGIQGYEQYF. For the CDR3, the DNA is TGTGCCAGCAGTTACGGGATACAGGGTTACGAGCAGTACTTC.